A selection of T cell receptor beta chains follows, all from one sample in a study of graft-versus-host responses after intestinal transplantation. TCRdb's table, derived via immunoSEQ multiplex PCR, lists solely in-frame clones and lacks some. The sample holds approximately 100,000 clones, roughly 93% seen once. The antigens for these receptors are not known. Sequenced material: unstimulated CD8+ T cells sorted from spleen or lymph node cells, taken before intestinal transplant. Every receptor here comes from a human donor who received an intestinal transplant. Both conserved end residues are part of each CDR3. The D gene is left open where the match is weak. Not every row has a clone size; where given, it reads once, few, many or a size class.

j_call d_call v_call clone_size cdr3_aa cdr3_nt
TRBJ1-6 TRBD1 TRBV6-1 NA CASSGSTGVGNSPLHF TGTGCCAGCAGTGGATCTACAGGGGTTGGTAATTCACCCCTCCACTTT
TRBJ2-1 NA TRBV27 NA CASSLSEGLNEQFF TGTGCCAGCAGTTTATCGGAAGGGCTCAATGAGCAGTTCTTC
TRBJ2-1 TRBD1 TRBV6-1 few CASSQGTGWNEQFF TGTGCCAGCAGTCAGGGGACAGGGTGGAATGAGCAGTTCTTC
TRBJ2-5 TRBD1 TRBV6-5 NA CASSYSDRASKETQYF TGTGCCAGCAGTTATTCGGACAGGGCGTCGAAAGAGACCCAGTACTTC
TRBJ2-7 NA TRBV6-5 once CASGPRGEQYF TGTGCCAGCGGACCGAGGGGGGAGCAGTACTTC
TRBJ1-1 NA TRBV12-5 NA CASGLVLGTANTEAFF TGTGCTAGTGGTTTGGTACTGGGGACGGCGAACACTGAAGCTTTCTTT
TRBJ2-1 TRBD1 TRBV6-5 NA CASSGDSNEQFF TGTGCCAGCAGTGGGGACAGCAATGAGCAGTTCTTC
TRBJ1-4 NA TRBV2 NA CASRAGSLNEKLFF TGTGCCAGCAGAGCAGGGTCCCTTAATGAAAAACTGTTTTTT
TRBJ2-7 NA TRBV18 NA CASSPYEGFDEQYF TGTGCCAGCTCACCCTATGAGGGGTTTGACGAGCAGTACTTC
TRBJ1-1 TRBD1 TRBV14 NA CASSQEYRGQDTEAFF TGTGCCAGCAGCCAAGAATACAGGGGGCAGGACACTGAAGCTTTCTTT
TRBJ1-2 NA TRBV27 NA CASSLSGQANGYTF TGTGCCAGCAGTTTATCGGGACAAGCGAATGGCTACACCTTC
TRBJ2-7 NA TRBV29-1 NA CSAYGAGTYEQYF TGTAGCGCGTATGGGGCAGGGACCTACGAGCAGTACTTC
TRBJ2-3 TRBD1 TRBV27 NA CASNRGDTQYF TGTGCCAGCAACAGGGGTGATACGCAGTATTTT
TRBJ1-5 NA TRBV5-6 NA CASTVSGASQPQHF TGTGCCAGCACCGTTTCAGGGGCCAGTCAGCCCCAGCATTTT
TRBJ2-7 TRBD1 TRBV7-9 NA CASSSGQARTYEQYF TGTGCCAGCAGCTCCGGACAGGCTCGAACCTACGAGCAGTACTTC
TRBJ2-2 NA TRBV18 NA CASSPADAGELFF TGTGCCAGCTCACCAGCTGACGCCGGGGAGCTGTTTTTT
TRBJ1-4 NA TRBV6-5 NA CASRQDGEKLFF TGTGCCAGCAGACAGGACGGTGAAAAACTGTTTTTT
TRBJ1-6 TRBD1 TRBV2 NA CASQTGDDSPLHF TGTGCCAGCCAGACAGGGGATGATTCACCCCTCCACTTT
TRBJ2-5 TRBD2 TRBV5-1 NA CASSLASGGRETQYF TGCGCCAGCAGCTTGGCGTCGGGGGGAAGAGAGACCCAGTACTTC
TRBJ2-7 NA TRBV19 NA CASAGTRDATYEQYF TGTGCCAGTGCGGGAACACGGGACGCGACCTACGAGCAGTACTTC
TRBJ2-2 NA TRBV6-5 NA CASSYRASTGELFF TGTGCCAGCAGTTACCGGGCAAGCACCGGGGAGCTGTTTTTT
TRBJ1-3 NA TRBV15 NA CAIDDSSGNTIYF TGTGCCATCGATGACAGCTCTGGAAACACCATATATTTT
TRBJ1-1 NA TRBV19 NA CASIDGNTEAFF TGTGCCAGTATCGACGGAAACACTGAAGCTTTCTTT